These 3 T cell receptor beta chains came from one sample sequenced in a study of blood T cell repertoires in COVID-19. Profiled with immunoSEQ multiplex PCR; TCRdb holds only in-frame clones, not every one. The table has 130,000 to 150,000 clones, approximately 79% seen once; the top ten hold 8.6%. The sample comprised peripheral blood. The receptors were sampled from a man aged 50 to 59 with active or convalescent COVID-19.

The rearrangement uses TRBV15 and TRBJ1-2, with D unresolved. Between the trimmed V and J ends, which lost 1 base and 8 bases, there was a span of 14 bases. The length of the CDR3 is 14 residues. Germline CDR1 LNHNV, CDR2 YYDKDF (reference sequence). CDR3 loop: CATSRGGLNGGYTF. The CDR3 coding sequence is TGTGCCACCAGCAGAGGTGGTCTTAACGGGGGCTACACCTTC.

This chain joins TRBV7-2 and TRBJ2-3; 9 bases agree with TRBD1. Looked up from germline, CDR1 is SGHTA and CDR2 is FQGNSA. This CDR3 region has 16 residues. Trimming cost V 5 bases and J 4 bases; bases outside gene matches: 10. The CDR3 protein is CASSGRDREAADTQYF. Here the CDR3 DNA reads TGTGCCAGCAGCGGACGGGACAGGGAGGCAGCAGATACGCAGTATTTT.

Here the CDR3 reads CASSLGQSFNQPQHF. The DNA for the CDR3 is TGTGCCAGCAGCTTGGGACAGAGTTTTAATCAGCCCCAGCATTTT. The chain uses TRBV5-5 and TRBJ1-5, with D possibly being TRBD1 (5 bases). CDR1 is SGHKS and CDR2 is YYEKEE in the germline V gene (reference sequence). The V end lost 0 bases, the J end lost 4 bases, and 11 bases lay between the germline ends. The CDR3 runs to 15 residues. The full variable domain, its missing parts supplied by reference TRBV5-5 and TRBJ1-5, is DAGVTQSPTHLIKTRGQQVTLRCSPISGHKSVSWYQQVLGQGPQFIFQYYEKEERGRGNFPDRFSARQFPNYSSELNVNALLLGDSALYLCASSLGQSFNQPQHFGDGTRLSIL.